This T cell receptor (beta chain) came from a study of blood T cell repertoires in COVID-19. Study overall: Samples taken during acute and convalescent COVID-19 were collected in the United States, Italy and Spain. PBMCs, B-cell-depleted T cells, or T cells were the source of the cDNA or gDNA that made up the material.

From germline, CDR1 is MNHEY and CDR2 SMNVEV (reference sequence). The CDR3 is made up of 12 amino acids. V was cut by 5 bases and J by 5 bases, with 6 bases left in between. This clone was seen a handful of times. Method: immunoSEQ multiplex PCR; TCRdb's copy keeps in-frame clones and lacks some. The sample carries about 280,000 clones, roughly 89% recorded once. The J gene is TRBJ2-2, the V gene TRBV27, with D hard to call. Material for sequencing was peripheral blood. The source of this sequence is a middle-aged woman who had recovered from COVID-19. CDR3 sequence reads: CASSPPTGELFF. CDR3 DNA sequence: TGTGCCAGCAGTCCCCCGACCGGGGAGCTGTTTTTT.